The source of this T cell receptor beta chain is a study of cytomegalovirus exposure and HLA in healthy donors (dated by TCRdb to 2016 to 2017). Background on the whole study: A later analysis indicated that the 120 or so validation repertoires were generated on the platform also employed for the 700 or so repertoires of the first cohort. A separate validation cohort of roughly 130 different subjects was used in addition to the approximately 670-subject first cohort. To predict cytomegalovirus infection status, the study brought together high-throughput TCR immunosequencing, statistical association of individual TCRs with disease status, and machine learning. The aim of the study was to test whether cataloging public T cell receptors could identify signatures of past pathogen exposure.

From the cysteine through the phenylalanine, the CDR3 covers 14 amino acids. The entry retains the CDR3 DNA only, 42 bases that are in frame from base 1. Taken from the germline V gene (reference sequence), the CDR1 and CDR2 loops are SGHKS and YYEKEE. V lost 0 bases and J lost 7 bases, and the count of bases not matched to a germline gene is 4. Note on this clone: Its recognized antigen is unknown. The record has no base qualities; no much larger clone is one base away.

The donors belonged to the validation cohort of around 110 subjects, which was separate from the roughly 670-subject first cohort. Receptor libraries were prepared by the immunoSEQ multiplex PCR assay. The authors' pipeline ran thus. A statistical classification framework was built for diagnosing cytomegalovirus status from the catalog of TCR beta chain sequences. The source is immuneACCESS, and TCRdb retained only in-frame sequences with V and J called. Part of the clones is not carried over; for the studies checked, unresolved V genes explain less than half of this, and the remainder is unexplained. V, J and clone size derive from that table, while D and trimming were established from the DNA sequence. Here the sample has 110,000 to 150,000 clones; about 88% occur a single time. The top ten clonotypes cover 9% to 9.5% of the sample. Paper-wide results and their limitations: It was suggested by the authors that the approach could potentially be generalized to other disease states and immunological phenotypes. In the study, some 160 TCR beta chains were listed as associated with cytomegalovirus. The classifier was reported to diagnose cytomegalovirus status with high specificity and sensitivity in both the original and validation cohorts. In vitro tests confirmed that a few of the cytomegalovirus-associated TCR beta chains recognize cytomegalovirus antigens. Subsequent analysis determined that TCRs grouped into clusters in the first cohort also showed a tendency toward co-occurrence across the 120 or so validation repertoires, and approximately 94% of cluster scores exceeded 0. A later analysis had no HLA typing for the validation cohort, so co-occurrence there was scored across all 120 or so repertoires. Most TCR sequences were seen in very few donors, while some public TCRs were found in many individuals.

The sample taken for sequencing was PBMCs. This clonotype was sampled from a woman aged 18 to 35 in good health and CMV-seropositive. This chain is built from TRBV5-5 and TRBJ1-2, and 9 bases in between align with TRBD1. The DNA reads TGTGCCAGCAGCTTGGCACAGGGGGCGGGTGGCTACACCTTC. The translation is CASSLAQGAGGYTF.